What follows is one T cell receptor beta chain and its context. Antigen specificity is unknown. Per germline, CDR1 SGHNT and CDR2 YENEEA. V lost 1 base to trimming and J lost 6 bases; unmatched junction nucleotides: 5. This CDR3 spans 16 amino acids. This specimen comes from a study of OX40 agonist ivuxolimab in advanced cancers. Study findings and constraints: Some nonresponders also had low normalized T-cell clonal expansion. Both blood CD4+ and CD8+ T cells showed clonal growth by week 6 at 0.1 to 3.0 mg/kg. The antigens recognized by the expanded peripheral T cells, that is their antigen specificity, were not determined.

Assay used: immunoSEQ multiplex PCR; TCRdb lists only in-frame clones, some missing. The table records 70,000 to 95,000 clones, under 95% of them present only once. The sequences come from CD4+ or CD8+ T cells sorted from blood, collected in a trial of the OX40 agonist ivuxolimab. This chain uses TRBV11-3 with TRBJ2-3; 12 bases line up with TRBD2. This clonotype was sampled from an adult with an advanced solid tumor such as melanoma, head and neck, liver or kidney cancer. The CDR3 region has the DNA TGTGCCAGCAGCTTAGGACTAGCGGGGGCGGGGGATACGCAGTATTTT. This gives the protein CASSLGLAGAGDTQYF. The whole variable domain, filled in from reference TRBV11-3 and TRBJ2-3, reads EAGVVQSPRYKIIEKKQPVAFWCNPISGHNTLYWYLQNLGQGPELLIRYENEEAVDDSQLPKDRFSAERLKGVDSTLKIQPAELGDSAVYLCASSLGLAGAGDTQYFGPGTRLTVL.